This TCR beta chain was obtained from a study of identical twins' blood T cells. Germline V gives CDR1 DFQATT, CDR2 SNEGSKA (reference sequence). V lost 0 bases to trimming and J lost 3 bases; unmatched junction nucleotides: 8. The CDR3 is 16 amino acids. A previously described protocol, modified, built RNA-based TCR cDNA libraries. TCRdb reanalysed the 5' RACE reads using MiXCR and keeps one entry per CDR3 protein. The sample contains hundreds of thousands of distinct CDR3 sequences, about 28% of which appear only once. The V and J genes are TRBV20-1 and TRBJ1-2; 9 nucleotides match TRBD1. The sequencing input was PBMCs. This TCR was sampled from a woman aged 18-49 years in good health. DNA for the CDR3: TGCAGTGCTAGAGATCGACCCACAGGGGGCCACTATGGCTACACCTTC. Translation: CSARDRPTGGHYGYTF.